The clone carrying this T cell receptor beta chain was observed many times. Its antigen remains unidentified. This entry is derived from a study of T cells in Graves' hyperthyroidism and ophthalmopathy. The authors obtained PBMCs from over 7.5 ml of fresh peripheral blood. There were TCR beta CDR3 regions amplified from RNA transcripts. Primed by the HTBI set, a first-round RT-PCR was run on the TCR CDR3. TCRdb re-derived calls from the multiplex PCR reads in MiXCR, one entry per CDR3 protein. The repertoire holds roughly 740,000 distinct CDR3 sequences, with roughly 17% as singletons. V trimming: 5 bases; J trimming: 2 bases; junction bases outside the gene matches: 7. Germline V CDR1 and CDR2: SGHNT, YENEEA. The CDR3 consists of 16 residues. Study-level results: Through a model of 13 V-J features, ophthalmopathy was separated from stable hyperthyroidism.

Source material: blood. The receptor's source is a young man with Graves' hyperthyroidism. The chain uses TRBV11-3 and TRBJ2-3; 10 bases fit TRBD2. As DNA, the CDR3 is TGTGCCAGCAGCGATCGGACTAGCGGATTCACAGATACGCAGTATTTT. It specifies CASSDRTSGFTDTQYF.